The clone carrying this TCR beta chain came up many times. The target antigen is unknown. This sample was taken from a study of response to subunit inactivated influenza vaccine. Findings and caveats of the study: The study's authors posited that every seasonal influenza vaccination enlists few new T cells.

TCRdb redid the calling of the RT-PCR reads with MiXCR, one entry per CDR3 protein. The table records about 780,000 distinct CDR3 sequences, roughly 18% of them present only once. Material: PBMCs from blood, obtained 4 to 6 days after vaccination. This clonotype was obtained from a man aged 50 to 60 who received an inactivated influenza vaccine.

In nucleotides, the CDR3 is TGCAGCGTTGTTCCCGTCCTAGCGGGGGTCAACAATGAGCAGTTCTTC. Translation: CSVVPVLAGVNNEQFF. V and J are TRBV29-1 and TRBJ2-1; TRBD2 agrees at 10 bases. V lost 4 bases to trimming and J lost 5 bases; unmatched junction nucleotides: 11. The length of the CDR3 is 16 residues. CDR1 and CDR2 from the germline V gene are SQVTM and ANQGSEA.